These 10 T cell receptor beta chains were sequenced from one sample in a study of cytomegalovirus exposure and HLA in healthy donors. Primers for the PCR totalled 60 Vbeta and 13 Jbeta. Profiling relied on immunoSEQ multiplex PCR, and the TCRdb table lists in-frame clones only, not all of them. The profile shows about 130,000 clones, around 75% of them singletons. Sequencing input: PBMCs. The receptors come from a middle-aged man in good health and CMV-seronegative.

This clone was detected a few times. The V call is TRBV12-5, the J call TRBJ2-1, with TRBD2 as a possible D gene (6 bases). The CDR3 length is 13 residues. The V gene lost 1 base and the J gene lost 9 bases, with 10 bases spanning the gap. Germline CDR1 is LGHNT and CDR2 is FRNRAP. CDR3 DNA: TGTGCTAGTGGTTTGGGGACGGGGGTTGAGCAGTTCTTC. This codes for CASGLGTGVEQFF.

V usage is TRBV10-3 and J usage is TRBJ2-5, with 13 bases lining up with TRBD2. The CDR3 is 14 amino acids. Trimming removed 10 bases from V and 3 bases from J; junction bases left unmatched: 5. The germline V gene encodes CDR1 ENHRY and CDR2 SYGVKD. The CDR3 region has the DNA TGTGCCAGCAGACTAGCGGGGGGTGAAGAGACCCAGTACTTC. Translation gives CASRLAGGEETQYF.

The CDR3 DNA reads TGCGCCAGCAGCCCCGGGACTGACTACACAGATACGCAGTATTTT. Residues: CASSPGTDYTDTQYF. The chain carries TRBV5-1 and TRBJ2-3; tentatively, D is TRBD2 (6 bases). CDR3 length equals 15 residues. Germline assignment: CDR1 SGHRS and CDR2 YFSETQ. The V and J ends lost 4 bases and 2 bases respectively, with 14 bases between them.

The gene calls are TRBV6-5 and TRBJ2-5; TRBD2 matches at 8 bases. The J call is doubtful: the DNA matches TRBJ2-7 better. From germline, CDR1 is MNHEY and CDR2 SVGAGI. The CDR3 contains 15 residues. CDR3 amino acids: CASSYSSGDSYEQYF. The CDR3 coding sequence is TGTGCCAGCAGTTACTCTAGCGGGGACTCCTACGAGCAGTACTTC.

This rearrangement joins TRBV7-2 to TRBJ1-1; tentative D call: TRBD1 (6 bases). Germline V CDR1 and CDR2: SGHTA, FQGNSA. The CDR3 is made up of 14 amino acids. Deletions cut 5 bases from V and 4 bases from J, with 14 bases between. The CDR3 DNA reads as TGTGCCAGCAGCCTAAGGACAGAGCTCACTGAAGCTTTCTTT. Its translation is CASSLRTELTEAFF.

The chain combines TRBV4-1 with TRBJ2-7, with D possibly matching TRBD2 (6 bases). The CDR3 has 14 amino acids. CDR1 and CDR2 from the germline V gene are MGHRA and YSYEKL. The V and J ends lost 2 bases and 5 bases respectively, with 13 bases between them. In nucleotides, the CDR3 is TGCGCCAGCAGCCAAACTGGGACTCTCCACGAGCAGTACTTC. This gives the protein CASSQTGTLHEQYF.

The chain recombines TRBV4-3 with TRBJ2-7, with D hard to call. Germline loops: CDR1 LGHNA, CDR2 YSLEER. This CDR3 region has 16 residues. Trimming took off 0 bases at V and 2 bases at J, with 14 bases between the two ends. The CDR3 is CASSQDLRNTPYEQYF. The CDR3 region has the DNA TGCGCCAGCAGCCAAGATCTACGAAATACCCCCTACGAGCAGTACTTC.

The CDR3 bases are TGTGCCTGGAGTGTCTCGGGAGAGTGGAATAACTATGGCTACACCTTC. It is translated as CAWSVSGEWNNYGYTF. The genes are TRBV30 and TRBJ1-2, with D hard to call. The V end was cut by 0 bases, the J end by 1 base, with 15 bases between. There are 16 residues in the CDR3. Germline CDR1 GTSNPN, CDR2 SVGIG (reference sequence).

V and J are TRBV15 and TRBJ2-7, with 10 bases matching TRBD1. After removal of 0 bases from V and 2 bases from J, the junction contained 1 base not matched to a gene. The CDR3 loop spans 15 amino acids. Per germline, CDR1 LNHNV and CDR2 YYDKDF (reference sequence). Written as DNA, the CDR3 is TGTGCCACCAGCAGAGATGGGACAGGGGCCTACGAGCAGTACTTC. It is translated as CATSRDGTGAYEQYF.

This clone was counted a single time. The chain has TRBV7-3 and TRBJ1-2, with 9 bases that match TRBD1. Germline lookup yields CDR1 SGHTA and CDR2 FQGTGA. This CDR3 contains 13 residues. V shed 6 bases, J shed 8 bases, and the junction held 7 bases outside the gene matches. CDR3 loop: CASRGQGSSGYTF. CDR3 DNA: TGTGCCAGCAGAGGACAGGGGTCAAGCGGCTACACCTTC.